This passage covers 19 T cell receptor beta chains from one sample sequenced in a study of a mutant IDH1 vaccine in newly diagnosed glioma. Data came from immunoSEQ multiplex PCR; TCRdb stores just in-frame clones and leaves some out. The sample includes around 70,000 clones, around nine tenths seen only once; the top ten take 1.5% to 2.5%. No antigen has been assigned to these receptors. Time point of the sample: week 35, safety follow-up. What each vaccine dose contained was 300 ug of mutant IDH1 20-mer peptide, accompanied by topical imiquimod. The source was PBMCs, collected from a glioma patient whose treatment included an IDH1 peptide vaccine. The receptors originated from a man younger than 45 with glioma.

J is TRBJ2-2 and V is TRBV6-4; 9 positions match TRBD1. Per the germline V gene, CDR1 is MRHNA and CDR2 is SNTAGT. This CDR3 comprises 14 residues. J was trimmed by 6 bases and V by 5 bases; bases with no gene match: 4. The CDR3, as DNA: TGTGCCAGCAGTCCCGACAGGGGGGCCGGGGAGCTGTTTTTT. Protein product: CASSPDRGAGELFF.

The V call is TRBV28, the J call TRBJ1-5; 10 nucleotides line up with TRBD1. The trim removed 7 bases at V and 6 bases at J, leaving 3 bases unmatched. Germline V CDR1 and CDR2: MDHEN, SYDVKM. The CDR3 extends over 13 amino acids. The CDR3 region is CASIDRGLQPQHF. CDR3 bases: TGTGCCAGCATCGACAGGGGGCTTCAGCCCCAGCATTTT.

This chain joins TRBV28 and TRBJ1-2; D is unclear. This CDR3 has 15 residues. V lost 2 bases to trimming and J lost 4 bases, with 14 bases between them. Germline V CDR1 and CDR2: MDHEN, SYDVKM. The CDR3: CASSLMGSVIYGYTF. The CDR3 DNA sequence: TGTGCCAGCAGTTTAATGGGGTCTGTCATCTATGGCTACACCTTC.

V is TRBV28 and J is TRBJ1-2; 7 nucleotides align to TRBD1. Unmatched junction bases numbered 6, after V lost 5 bases and J lost 3 bases. This CDR3 spans 14 amino acids. Per the germline V gene, CDR1 is MDHEN and CDR2 is SYDVKM. This CDR3 reads CASSKDRVDYGYTF. DNA of the CDR3: TGTGCCAGCAGTAAAGACAGGGTGGACTATGGCTACACCTTC.

The chain joins TRBV28 to TRBJ2-7; no clear D. Germline CDR1 reads MDHEN; CDR2 reads SYDVKM. The CDR3 length is 14 residues. Trimming removed 4 bases from V and 5 bases from J, with 15 bases in between. The CDR3 spells CASSSGPLWNEQYF. CDR3 DNA: TGTGCCAGCAGTTCCGGGCCTCTCTGGAACGAGCAGTACTTC.

The chain uses TRBV11-2 and TRBJ2-7; 10 nucleotides agree with TRBD2. Trimming at V came to 5 bases and at J to 0 bases, leaving 7 bases not matched to a gene. Germline CDR1 is SGHAT and CDR2 is FQNNGV. The CDR3 is 16 residues long. CDR3 residues: CASSRLLAGASYEQYF. Here the CDR3 DNA reads TGTGCCAGCAGCCGCCTCCTAGCGGGGGCCTCCTACGAGCAGTACTTC.

V gene TRBV5-1 combines with J gene TRBJ1-2; TRBD1 might be the D (5 bases). V dropped 4 bases and J dropped 3 bases, with 16 bases sitting between them. The CDR3 is made up of 15 amino acids. CDR1 and CDR2 from the germline V gene are SGHRS and YFSETQ. As DNA, the CDR3 is TGCGCCAGCAGCGAGGTGGAGGGGAAGGACTATGGCTACACCTTC. Protein sequence: CASSEVEGKDYGYTF.

J is TRBJ1-4 and V is TRBV27; D is unclear. The CDR3 is 12 residues long. Trimming took off 6 bases at V and 7 bases at J, with 9 bases between the two ends. Germline V gene data show CDR1 as MNHEY and CDR2 as SMNVEV (reference sequence). The CDR3: CASRGIGEKLFF. CDR3 bases: TGTGCCAGCAGGGGGATAGGTGAAAAACTGTTTTTT. Full variable domain (outside the CDR3, taken from reference TRBV27 and TRBJ1-4): EAQVTQNPRYLITVTGKKLTVTCSQNMNHEYMSWYRQDPGLGLRQIYYSMNVEVTDKGDVPEGYKVSRKEKRNFPLILESPSPNQTSLYFCASRGIGEKLFFGSGTQLSVL.

V is TRBV5-4 and J is TRBJ1-2; 9 bases match TRBD1. The germline V gene encodes CDR1 SGHNT and CDR2 YYREEE (reference sequence). The CDR3 length is 15 residues. Unmatched junction bases numbered 3, after V lost 0 bases and J lost 3 bases. CDR3 amino acids: CASSLGTGVDYGYTF. The CDR3 DNA follows: TGTGCCAGCAGCTTGGGGACAGGGGTTGACTATGGCTACACCTTC.

The chain has TRBV9 and TRBJ2-2; 10 nucleotides line up with TRBD1. The length of the CDR3 is 16 residues. The V and J ends lost 4 bases and 5 bases, in that order; junction bases with no gene match: 8. Germline-derived CDR1 and CDR2 are SGDLS and YYNGEE. The CDR3 bases are TGTGCCAGCAGCACCCCCGGGACAGGGGTGACCGGGGAGCTGTTTTTT. As protein: CASSTPGTGVTGELFF.

The rearrangement joins TRBV5-4 to TRBJ2-5; D remains ambiguous. CDR3 length: 15 amino acids. The V end was cut by 3 bases, the J end by 1 base, with 13 bases between. Germline CDR1 is SGHNT and CDR2 is YYREEE (reference sequence). The CDR3 spells CASSSPDRAQETQYF. The CDR3 nucleotides read TGTGCCAGCAGCTCCCCGGACCGGGCCCAAGAGACCCAGTACTTC.

This sequence joins TRBV27 and TRBJ1-2; 9 nucleotides agree with TRBD1. J lost 5 bases, V lost 6 bases, and 10 bases had no gene match. Germline CDR1 and CDR2: MNHEY and SMNVEV (reference sequence). The CDR3 length is 15 residues. CDR3 bases: TGTGCCAGCAGACCGGGACAGGGATCCCTTTATGGCTACACCTTC. It translates to CASRPGQGSLYGYTF.

The V and J genes are TRBV5-4 and TRBJ2-7, with D possibly matching TRBD1 (6 bases). V was trimmed by 0 bases and J by 2 bases, leaving 9 bases between them. This CDR3 has 14 residues. CDR1 SGHNT and CDR2 YYREEE come from the germline V gene (reference sequence). In DNA form, the CDR3 reads TGTGCCAGCAGCTTGGAGGACAGTCCCTACGAGCAGTACTTC. Its translation: CASSLEDSPYEQYF.

The chain joins TRBV23-1 to TRBJ2-1, with D possibly being TRBD2 (5 bases). TRBV23-1 is annotated as an ORF whose role is uncertain. Deletions cut 5 bases from V and 9 bases from J, with 20 bases between. The CDR3 has 15 amino acids. CDR3 amino acids: CASSTPGWAWGEQFF. For the CDR3, the DNA is TGCGCCAGCAGTACCCCGGGGTGGGCATGGGGTGAGCAGTTCTTC.

This chain joins TRBV5-4 and TRBJ1-5, with D unclear. CDR3 length: 17 amino acids. CDR1 is SGHNT and CDR2 is YYREEE in the germline V gene (reference sequence). Trimming removed 1 base at V and 2 bases at J, with 16 bases between. The CDR3: CASSLKRVVMRNQPQHF. The CDR3 bases are TGTGCCAGCAGCTTGAAAAGGGTGGTTATGCGCAATCAGCCCCAGCATTTT.

J is TRBJ1-1 and V is TRBV28, with D perhaps matching TRBD1 (6 bases). CDR3 size: 12 residues. CDR1 MDHEN and CDR2 SYDVKM come from the germline V gene. Trimming stripped 6 bases from V and 7 bases from J, with 12 bases between. The CDR3 protein is CASSLRDNEAFF. The DNA for the CDR3 is TGTGCCAGCAGCCTCCGGGACAATGAAGCTTTCTTT. Using reference TRBV28 and TRBJ1-1 for the parts outside the CDR3, the full variable domain is DVKVTQSSRYLVKRTGEKVFLECVQDMDHENMFWYRQDPGLGLRLIYFSYDVKMKEKGDIPEGYSVSREKKERFSLILESASTNQTSMYLCASSLRDNEAFFGQGTRLTVV.

The rearrangement joins TRBV11-2 to TRBJ2-6, with TRBD2 as a possible D gene (7 bases). Germline V gene lookup returns CDR1 SGHAT and CDR2 FQNNGV. This CDR3 has 16 residues. V was trimmed by 6 bases and J by 4 bases, leaving 16 bases between them. CDR3 nucleotides: TGTGCCAGCAGGGCGGGGGCAGGGACCGGGGCCAACGTCCTGACTTTC. Its protein is CASRAGAGTGANVLTF. Looking up the rest from reference TRBV11-2 and TRBJ2-6 gives the full variable domain: EAGVAQSPRYKIIEKRQSVAFWCNPISGHATLYWYQQILGQGPKLLIQFQNNGVVDDSQLPKDRFSAERLKGVDSTLKIQPAKLEDSAVYLCASRAGAGTGANVLTFGAGSRLTVL.

The CDR3 spells CASSEDRGDNQPQHF. The CDR3 nucleotides read TGTGCCAGCAGTGAAGACAGGGGCGACAATCAGCCCCAGCATTTT. V usage is TRBV6-1 and J usage is TRBJ1-5; 7 bases are shared with TRBD1. The ends lost 1 base at V and 3 bases at J; junction bases unmatched: 3. The germline CDR1 and CDR2 sequences are MNHNS and SASEGT. The CDR3 has 15 amino acids.

The V call is TRBV7-9, the J call TRBJ1-4; a possible D gene is TRBD1 (5 bases). Trimming pared 5 bases from V and 4 bases from J, leaving 14 bases between. Germline loops: CDR1 SEHNR, CDR2 FQNEAQ (reference sequence). The CDR3 totals 15 residues. CDR3 nucleotides: TGTGCCAGCAGCCCGGGGGGGGTTTATAATGAAAAACTGTTTTTT. The encoded protein is CASSPGGVYNEKLFF.